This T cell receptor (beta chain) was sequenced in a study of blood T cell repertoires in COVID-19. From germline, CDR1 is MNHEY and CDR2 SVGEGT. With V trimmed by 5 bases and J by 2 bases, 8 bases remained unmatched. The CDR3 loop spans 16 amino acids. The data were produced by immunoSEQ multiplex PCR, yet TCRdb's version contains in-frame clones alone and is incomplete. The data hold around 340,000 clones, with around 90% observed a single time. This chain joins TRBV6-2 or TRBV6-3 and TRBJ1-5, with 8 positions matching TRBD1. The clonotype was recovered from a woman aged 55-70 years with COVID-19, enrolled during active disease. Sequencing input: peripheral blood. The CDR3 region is CASSDRDRGRNQPQHF. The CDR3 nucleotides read TGTGCCAGCAGTGACCGCGACAGGGGTCGCAATCAGCCCCAGCATTTT.